The following is a T cell receptor beta chain sequence with its context. Clinical histories supplied by participants themselves formed the basis of cohort assignment. The sample comes from a study of blood T cell repertoires in COVID-19. Study at large: T cells, B-cell-depleted T cells, or PBMCs supplied cDNA or gDNA.

The CDR3 runs 12 residues. The V gene's germline CDR1 is SEHNR and CDR2 FQNEAQ (reference sequence). The V end lost 3 bases, the J end lost 4 bases, and 7 bases lay between the germline ends. TCRdb's table, derived via immunoSEQ multiplex PCR, lists solely in-frame clones and lacks some. This sample has about 430,000 clones, with 88% found just once. V and J are TRBV7-9 and TRBJ2-7, with D uncertain. The specimen sequenced was PBMCs or T cells enriched from blood (not recorded which). This TCR was recovered from a woman between 18 and 29 years old who had been exposed to COVID-19. The CDR3, as DNA: TGTGCCAGCAGCTTGCAGGAATACGAGCAGTACTTC. Protein: CASSLQEYEQYF.